One T cell receptor (beta chain) is described in this entry. Its antigen is still unknown. The junction and the germline gene differ at one end; a read error may be behind it. These data are taken from a study of cytomegalovirus exposure and HLA in healthy donors. Study context: A previous analysis identified 100 million to 120 million unique TCR beta sequences derived from roughly 180 million T cells.

In the PCR, 60 Vbeta and 13 Jbeta primers were used. The assay was immunoSEQ multiplex PCR, and TCRdb's table has in-frame clones only and misses some. The table records some 150,000 clones, more than 60% of them present only once. Study-wide points: Previous analysis showed most TCR beta V segments were productive about 87% or about 30% of the time. Listed as cytomegalovirus-associated were 150 to 200 TCR beta chains. The number of N-insertions in an Asian-associated ancestry cluster was reportedly below the roughly 670-donor mean in a later analysis.

CDR1 PRHDT and CDR2 FYEKMQ come from the germline V gene (reference sequence). The CDR3 contains 16 residues. The V and J genes are TRBV13 and TRBJ2-5; 10 bases agree with TRBD1. Sequences were obtained from PBMCs. The TCR comes from a man between 35 and 55 years old in good health and CMV-seronegative. Here the CDR3 DNA reads TGTGCCAGCAGCTTAAGACAGGGGGCCTACCAAGAGGCCCAGTACTTC. Amino acid sequence: CASSLRQGAYQEAQYF.